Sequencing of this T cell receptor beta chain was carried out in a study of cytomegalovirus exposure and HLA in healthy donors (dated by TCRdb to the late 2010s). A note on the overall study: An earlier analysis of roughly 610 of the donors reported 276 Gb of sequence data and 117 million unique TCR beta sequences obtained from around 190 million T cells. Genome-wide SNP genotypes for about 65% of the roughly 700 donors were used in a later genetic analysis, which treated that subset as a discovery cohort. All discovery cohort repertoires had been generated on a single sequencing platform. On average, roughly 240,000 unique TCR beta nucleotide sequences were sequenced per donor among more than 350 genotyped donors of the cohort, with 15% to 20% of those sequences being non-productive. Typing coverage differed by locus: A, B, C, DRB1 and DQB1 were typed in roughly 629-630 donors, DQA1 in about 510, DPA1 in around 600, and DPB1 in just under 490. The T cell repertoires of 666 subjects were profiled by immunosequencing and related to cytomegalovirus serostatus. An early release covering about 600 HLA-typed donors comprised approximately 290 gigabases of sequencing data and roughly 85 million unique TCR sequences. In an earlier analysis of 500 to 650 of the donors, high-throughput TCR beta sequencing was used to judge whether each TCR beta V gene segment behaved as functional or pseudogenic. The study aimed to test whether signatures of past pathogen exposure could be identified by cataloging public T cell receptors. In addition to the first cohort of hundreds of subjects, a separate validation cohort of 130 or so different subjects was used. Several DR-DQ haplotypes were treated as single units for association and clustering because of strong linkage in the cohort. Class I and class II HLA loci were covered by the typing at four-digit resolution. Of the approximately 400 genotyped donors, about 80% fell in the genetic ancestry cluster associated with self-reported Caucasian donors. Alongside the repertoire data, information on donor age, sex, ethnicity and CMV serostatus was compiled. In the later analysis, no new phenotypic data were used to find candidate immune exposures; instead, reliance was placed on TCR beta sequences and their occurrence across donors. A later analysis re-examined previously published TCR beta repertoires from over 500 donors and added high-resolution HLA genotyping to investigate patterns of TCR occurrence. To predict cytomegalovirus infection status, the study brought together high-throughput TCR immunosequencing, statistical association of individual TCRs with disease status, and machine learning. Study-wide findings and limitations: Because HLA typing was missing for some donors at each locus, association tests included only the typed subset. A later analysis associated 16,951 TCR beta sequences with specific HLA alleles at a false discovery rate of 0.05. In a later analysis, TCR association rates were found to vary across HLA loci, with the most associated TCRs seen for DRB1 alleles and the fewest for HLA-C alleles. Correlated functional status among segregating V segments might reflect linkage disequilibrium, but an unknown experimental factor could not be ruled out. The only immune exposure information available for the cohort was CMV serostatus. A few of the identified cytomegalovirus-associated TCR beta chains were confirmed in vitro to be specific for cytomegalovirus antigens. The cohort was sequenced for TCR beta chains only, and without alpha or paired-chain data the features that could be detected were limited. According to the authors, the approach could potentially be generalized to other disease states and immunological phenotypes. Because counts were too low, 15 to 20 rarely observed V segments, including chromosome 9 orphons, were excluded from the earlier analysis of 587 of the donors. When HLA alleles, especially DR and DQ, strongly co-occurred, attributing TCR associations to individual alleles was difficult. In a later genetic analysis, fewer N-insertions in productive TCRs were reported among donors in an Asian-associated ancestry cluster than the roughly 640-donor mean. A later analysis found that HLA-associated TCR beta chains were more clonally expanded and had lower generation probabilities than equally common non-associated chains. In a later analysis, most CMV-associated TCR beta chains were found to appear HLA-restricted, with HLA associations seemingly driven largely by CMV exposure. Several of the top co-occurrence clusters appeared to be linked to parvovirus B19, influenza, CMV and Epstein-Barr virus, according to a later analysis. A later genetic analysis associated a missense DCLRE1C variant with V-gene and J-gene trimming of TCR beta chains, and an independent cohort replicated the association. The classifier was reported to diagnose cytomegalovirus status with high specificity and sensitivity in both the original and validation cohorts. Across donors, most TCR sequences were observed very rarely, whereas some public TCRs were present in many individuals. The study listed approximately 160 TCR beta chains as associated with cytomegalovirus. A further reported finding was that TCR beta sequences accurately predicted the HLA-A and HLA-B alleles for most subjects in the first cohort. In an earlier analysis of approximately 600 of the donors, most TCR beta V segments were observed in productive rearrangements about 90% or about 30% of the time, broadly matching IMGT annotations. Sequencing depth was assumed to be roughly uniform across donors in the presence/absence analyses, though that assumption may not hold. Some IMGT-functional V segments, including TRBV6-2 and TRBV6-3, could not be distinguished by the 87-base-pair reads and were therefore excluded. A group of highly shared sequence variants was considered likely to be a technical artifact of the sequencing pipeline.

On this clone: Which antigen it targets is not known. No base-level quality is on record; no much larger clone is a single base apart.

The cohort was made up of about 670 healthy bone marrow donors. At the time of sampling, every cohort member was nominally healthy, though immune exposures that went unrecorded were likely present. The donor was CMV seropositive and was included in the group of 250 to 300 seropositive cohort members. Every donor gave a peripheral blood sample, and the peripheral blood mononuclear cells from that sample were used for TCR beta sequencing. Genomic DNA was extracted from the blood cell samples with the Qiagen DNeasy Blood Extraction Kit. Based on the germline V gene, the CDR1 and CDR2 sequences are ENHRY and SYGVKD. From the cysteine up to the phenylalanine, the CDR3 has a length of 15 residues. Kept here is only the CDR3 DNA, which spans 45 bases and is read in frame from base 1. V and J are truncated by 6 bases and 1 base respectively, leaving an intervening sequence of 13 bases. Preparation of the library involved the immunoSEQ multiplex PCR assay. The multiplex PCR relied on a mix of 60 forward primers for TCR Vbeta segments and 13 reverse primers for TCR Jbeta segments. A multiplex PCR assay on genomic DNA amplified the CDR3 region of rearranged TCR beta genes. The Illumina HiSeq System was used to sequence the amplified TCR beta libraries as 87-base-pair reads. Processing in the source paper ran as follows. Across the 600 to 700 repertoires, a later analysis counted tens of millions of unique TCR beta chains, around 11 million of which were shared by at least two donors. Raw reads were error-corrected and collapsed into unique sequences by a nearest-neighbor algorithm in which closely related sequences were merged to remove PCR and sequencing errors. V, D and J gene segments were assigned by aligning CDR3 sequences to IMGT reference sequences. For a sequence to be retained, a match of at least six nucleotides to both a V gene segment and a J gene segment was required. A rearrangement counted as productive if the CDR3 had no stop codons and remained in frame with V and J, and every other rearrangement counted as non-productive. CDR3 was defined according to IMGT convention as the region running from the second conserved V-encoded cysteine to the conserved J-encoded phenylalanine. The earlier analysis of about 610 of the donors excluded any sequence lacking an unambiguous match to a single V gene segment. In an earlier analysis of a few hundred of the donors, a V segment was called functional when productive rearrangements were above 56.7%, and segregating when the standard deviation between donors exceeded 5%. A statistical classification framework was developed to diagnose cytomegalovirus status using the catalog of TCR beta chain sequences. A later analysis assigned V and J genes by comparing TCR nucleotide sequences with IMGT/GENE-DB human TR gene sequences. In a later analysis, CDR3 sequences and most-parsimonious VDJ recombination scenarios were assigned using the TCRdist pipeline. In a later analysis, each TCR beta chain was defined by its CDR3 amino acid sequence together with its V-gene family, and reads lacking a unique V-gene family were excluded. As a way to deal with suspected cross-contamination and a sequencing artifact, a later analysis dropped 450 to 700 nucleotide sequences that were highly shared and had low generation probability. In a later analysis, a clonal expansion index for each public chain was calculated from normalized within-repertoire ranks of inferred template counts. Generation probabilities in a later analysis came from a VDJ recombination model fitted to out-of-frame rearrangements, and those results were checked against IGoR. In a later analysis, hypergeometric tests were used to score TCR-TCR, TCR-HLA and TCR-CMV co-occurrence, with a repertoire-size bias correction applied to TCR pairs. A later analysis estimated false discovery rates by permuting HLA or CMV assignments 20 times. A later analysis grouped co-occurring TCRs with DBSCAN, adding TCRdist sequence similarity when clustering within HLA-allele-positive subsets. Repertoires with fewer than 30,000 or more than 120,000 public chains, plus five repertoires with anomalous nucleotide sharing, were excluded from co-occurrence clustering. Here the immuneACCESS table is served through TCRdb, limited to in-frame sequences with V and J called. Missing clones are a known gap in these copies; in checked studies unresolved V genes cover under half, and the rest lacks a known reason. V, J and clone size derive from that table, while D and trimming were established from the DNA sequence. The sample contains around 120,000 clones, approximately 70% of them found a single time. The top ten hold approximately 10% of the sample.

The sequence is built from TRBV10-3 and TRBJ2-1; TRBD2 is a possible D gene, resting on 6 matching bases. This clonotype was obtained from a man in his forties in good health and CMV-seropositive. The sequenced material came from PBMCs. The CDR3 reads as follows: CAIRTGAGSYNEQFF. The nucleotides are TGTGCCATCAGGACCGGCGCGGGGTCCTACAATGAGCAGTTCTTC.